The present TCR beta chain was sequenced within a study of cytomegalovirus exposure and HLA in healthy donors. Turning to the study itself: A subsequent analysis reported that the 120 validation repertoires were produced on the same platform that had also been used for the 666 first-cohort repertoires. Study-wide results and caveats: The study labeled 164 TCR beta chains cytomegalovirus-associated. Rare sequences made up most TCRs, while some public TCRs were found in many donors.

Remarks on this clone: Its cognate antigen is unknown.

V was cut by 8 bases and J by 2 bases, with 24 bases left in between. Germline V CDR1 and CDR2: SGHVS, FQNEAQ. The length of the CDR3 is 18 residues. Some clones are missing from TCRdb's copy, which holds only in-frame ones; the method was immunoSEQ multiplex PCR. Found here are hundreds of thousands of clones, roughly 87% of them singletons; the top ten hold around 11%. The receptor comes from a man aged 18-30 years in good health and CMV-seropositive. Sequencing used PBMCs. The V and J genes are TRBV7-8 and TRBJ2-2; a possible D gene is TRBD2 (6 bases). CDR3: CASGWRGQAVINTGELFF. CDR3 bases: TGTGCCAGCGGATGGCGGGGCCAGGCGGTAATAAACACCGGGGAGCTGTTTTTT. The variable domain in full, with the rest retrieved from reference TRBV7-8 and TRBJ2-2, is GAGVSQSPRYKVAKRGQDVALRCDPISGHVSLFWYQQALGQGPEFLTYFQNEAQLDKSGLPSDRFFAERPEGSVSTLKIQRTQQEDSAVYLCASGWRGQAVINTGELFFGEGSRLTVL.